Listed below are T cell receptor beta chains from one sample, sequenced in a study of T cells in Graves' hyperthyroidism and ophthalmopathy. TCRdb re-called the multiplex PCR reads through MiXCR, storing one row per CDR3 protein. Of 480,000 or so distinct CDR3 sequences listed, roughly an eighth are singletons. The material sequenced was blood. These receptors all come from a woman aged 18-35 years with Graves' hyperthyroidism. Both conserved end residues are part of each CDR3. Fields, in order: D gene, V gene, J gene, clone size, CDR3 protein, CDR3 DNA. A D gene is named only where the DNA matches it firmly. For some rows the clone size is stated as once, few or many, or as a class when expanded; others skip it.

TRBD1,TRBV30,TRBJ2-2,many,CAWSAPGTGDTGELFF,TGTGCCTGGAGTGCTCCCGGGACAGGGGACACCGGGGAGCTGTTTTTT
.,TRBV5-1,TRBJ2-2,few,CASSLVGQRELFF,TGCGCCAGCAGCTTGGTTGGGCAAAGGGAGCTGTTTTTT
TRBD2,TRBV11-1,TRBJ2-7,few,CASRPASGRYYEQYF,TGTGCCAGCAGACCCGCTAGCGGCCGATACTACGAGCAGTACTTC
.,TRBV30,TRBJ1-1,many,CAWEESARANTEAFF,TGTGCCTGGGAAGAGTCAGCCAGAGCGAACACTGAAGCTTTCTTT
TRBD1,TRBV3-1,TRBJ1-1,many,CASSLGQGASEAFF,TGTGCCAGCAGCCTGGGACAGGGGGCCTCTGAAGCTTTCTTT
TRBD1,TRBV7-3,TRBJ1-2,few,CASSPTGGALTYGYTF,TGTGCCAGCAGCCCTACAGGGGGCGCGCTCACCTATGGCTACACCTTC
TRBD1,TRBV5-1,TRBJ1-1,many,CASSLGAPFTGEFASFF,TGCGCCAGCAGCTTGGGAGCACCTTTTACAGGGGAATTTGCGTCTTTCTTT
.,TRBV6-1,TRBJ1-2,many,CASSFTGGYGYTF,TGTGCCAGCAGTTTCACAGGAGGCTATGGCTACACCTTC
.,TRBV7-2,TRBJ2-5,many,CASSLELRQGQETQYF,TGTGCCAGCAGCTTAGAATTGAGGCAGGGCCAAGAGACCCAGTACTTC
TRBD2,TRBV9,TRBJ2-1,medium-sized,CASSGLAGGEDNEQFF,TGTGCCAGCAGCGGACTAGCGGGAGGGGAGGACAATGAGCAGTTCTTC
.,TRBV18,TRBJ1-1,.,CASSPPGPLDTEAFF,TGTGCCAGCTCTCCACCAGGTCCCCTGGACACTGAAGCTTTCTTT
.,TRBV9,TRBJ2-2,.,CASSAPGTVNTGELFF,TGTGCCAGCAGCGCCCCCGGGACTGTTAACACCGGGGAGCTGTTTTTT
.,TRBV28,TRBJ2-5,many,CASSLESHGETQYF,TGTGCCAGCAGTTTGGAGAGTCATGGGGAGACCCAGTACTTC
.,TRBV2,TRBJ2-3,many,CASNERETDTQYF,TGTGCCAGCAACGAACGGGAGACAGATACGCAGTATTTT
TRBD1,TRBV6-1,TRBJ2-1,many,CASSFLGTGLYNEQFF,TGTGCCAGCAGTTTTTTAGGGACAGGACTTTACAATGAGCAGTTCTTC
.,TRBV14,TRBJ2-1,few,CASSQEPPYAYNGQFF,TGTGCCAGCAGCCAAGAGCCGCCTTACGCATACAATGGGCAGTTCTTC
TRBD1,TRBV20-1,TRBJ1-4,.,CSARDTLRGLGEKLFF,TGCAGTGCTAGAGACACACTGAGGGGGCTGGGGGAAAAACTGTTTTTT
TRBD2,TRBV2,TRBJ2-2,many,CASSVLAVGELFF,TGTGCCAGCAGTGTCCTAGCGGTCGGGGAGCTGTTTTTT
.,TRBV6-1,TRBJ1-5,few,CASSEGAWGNQPQHF,TGTGCCAGCAGTGAAGGGGCGTGGGGCAATCAGCCCCAGCATTTT
TRBD1,TRBV6-1,TRBJ1-2,many,CASLRRSGTGKLGGYTF,TGTGCCAGCCTTAGGCGAAGCGGGACAGGGAAGTTGGGCGGCTACACCTTC
.,TRBV7-2,TRBJ1-5,many,CASSRYRSYSNQPQHF,TGTGCCAGCAGCCGCTACAGGTCTTATAGCAATCAGCCCCAGCATTTT
TRBD2,TRBV3-1,TRBJ2-7,once,CASSQAGGLASYEQYF,TGTGCCAGCAGCCAAGCCGGTGGACTAGCGTCCTACGAGCAGTACTTC
.,TRBV28,TRBJ2-3,many,CASSRLQPGTDTQYF,TGTGCCAGCAGTCGGTTACAACCAGGGACAGATACGCAGTATTTT
TRBD2,TRBV3-1,TRBJ2-5,many,CASSQAEYGRPETQYF,TGTGCCAGCAGCCAAGCGGAGTACGGGAGGCCCGAGACCCAGTACTTC
TRBD2,TRBV29-1,TRBJ2-3,many,CSVGGGPTDTQYF,TGCAGCGTTGGCGGGGGACCAACAGATACGCAGTATTTT
.,TRBV10-3,TRBJ2-3,many,CAIGYDGTSITDTQYF,TGTGCCATCGGTTACGACGGGACGTCCATTACAGATACGCAGTATTTT
TRBD2,TRBV28,TRBJ2-3,many,CASSLYIIAGVETDTQYF,TGTGCCAGCAGTTTATACATAATAGCGGGAGTGGAAACAGATACGCAGTATTTT
.,TRBV5-1,TRBJ2-7,few,CASSPNQGEQYF,TGCGCCAGCAGTCCGAACCAGGGGGAGCAGTACTTC
TRBD2,TRBV7-9,TRBJ2-3,many,CASSHTSGYTDTQYF,TGTGCCAGCAGCCATACTAGCGGCTACACAGATACGCAGTATTTT
TRBD1,TRBV18,TRBJ1-1,many,CASSPTGGVEAFF,TGTGCCAGCTCACCCACAGGGGGCGTTGAAGCTTTCTTT
TRBD2,TRBV6-1,TRBJ2-7,many,CASSERLAGGYEQYF,TGTGCCAGCAGTGAAAGGCTAGCGGGAGGTTACGAGCAGTACTTC
.,TRBV12-3/TRBV12-4,TRBJ1-1,many,CASRFVTATAEAFF,TGTGCCAGCAGGTTCGTGACAGCTACGGCTGAAGCTTTCTTT
.,TRBV15,TRBJ2-5,many,CATSNGIPVQETQYF,TGTGCCACCAGCAACGGAATACCAGTACAAGAGACCCAGTACTTC
TRBD1,TRBV18,TRBJ1-4,.,CASSRDRPNAKLFF,TGTGCCAGCTCTCGGGACAGACCAAACGCAAAACTGTTTTTT
.,TRBV27,TRBJ1-1,.,CASRGTGRGTEAFF,TGTGCCAGCAGGGGAACAGGGCGAGGGACTGAAGCTTTCTTT
.,TRBV12-3/TRBV12-4,TRBJ2-7,many,CASSDGGSQDEQYF,TGTGCCAGCAGTGATGGGGGTTCACAGGACGAGCAGTACTTC
TRBD1,TRBV20-1,TRBJ1-1,many,CSADRDRGNTEAFF,TGCAGTGCTGACCGGGACAGAGGGAACACTGAAGCTTTCTTT